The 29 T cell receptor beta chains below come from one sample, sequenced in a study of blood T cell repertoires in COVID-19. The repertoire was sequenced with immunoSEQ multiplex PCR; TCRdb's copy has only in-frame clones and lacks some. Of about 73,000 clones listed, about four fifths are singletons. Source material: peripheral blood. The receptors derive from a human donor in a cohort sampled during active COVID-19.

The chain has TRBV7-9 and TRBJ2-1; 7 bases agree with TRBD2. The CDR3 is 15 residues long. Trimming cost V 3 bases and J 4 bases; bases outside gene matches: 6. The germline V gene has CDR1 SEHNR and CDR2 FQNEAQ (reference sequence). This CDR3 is CASSFVAGVYNEQFF. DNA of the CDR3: TGTGCCAGCAGCTTTGTTGCGGGGGTGTACAATGAGCAGTTCTTC.

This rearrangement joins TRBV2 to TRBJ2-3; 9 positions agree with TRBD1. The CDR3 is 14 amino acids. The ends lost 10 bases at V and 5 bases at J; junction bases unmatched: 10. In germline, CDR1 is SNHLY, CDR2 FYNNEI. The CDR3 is CATRGDREIDTQYF. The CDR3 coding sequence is TGTGCCACCCGCGGGGACAGGGAAATAGATACGCAGTATTTT.

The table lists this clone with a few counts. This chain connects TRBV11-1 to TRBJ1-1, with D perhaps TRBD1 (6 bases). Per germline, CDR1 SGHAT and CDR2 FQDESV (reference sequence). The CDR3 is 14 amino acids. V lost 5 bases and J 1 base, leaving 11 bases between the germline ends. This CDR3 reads CASSPTGGNTEAFF. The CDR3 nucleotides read TGTGCCAGCAGCCCGACAGGTGGGAACACTGAAGCTTTCTTT.

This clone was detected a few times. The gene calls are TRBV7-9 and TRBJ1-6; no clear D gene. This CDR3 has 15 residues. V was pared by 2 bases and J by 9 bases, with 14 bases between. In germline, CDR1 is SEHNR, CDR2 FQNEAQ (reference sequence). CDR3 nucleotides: TGTGCCAGCAGCTTACTTCAGGTGGTGGGTTCACCCCTCCACTTT. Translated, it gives CASSLLQVVGSPLHF. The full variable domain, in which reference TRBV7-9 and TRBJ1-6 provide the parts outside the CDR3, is DTGVSQNPRHKITKRGQNVTFRCDPISEHNRLYWYRQTLGQGPEFLTYFQNEAQLEKSRLLSDRFSAERPKGSFSTLEIQRTEQGDSAMYLCASSLLQVVGSPLHFGNGTRLTVT.

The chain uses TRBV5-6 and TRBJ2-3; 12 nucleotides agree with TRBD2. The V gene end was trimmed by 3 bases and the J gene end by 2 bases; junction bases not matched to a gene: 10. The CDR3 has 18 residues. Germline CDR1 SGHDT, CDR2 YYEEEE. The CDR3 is CASSWRLAGALFTDTQYF. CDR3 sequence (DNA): TGTGCCAGCAGCTGGAGACTAGCGGGGGCCCTATTCACAGATACGCAGTATTTT.

The CDR3 region has the DNA TGTGCCAGCAGCAAATCTTACGCCGGGGGCTCTGGAAACACCATATATTTT. Translating gives CASSKSYAGGSGNTIYF. This rearrangement joins TRBV21-1 to TRBJ1-3. TRBV21-1 counts as a pseudogene. CDR3 length: 17 residues.

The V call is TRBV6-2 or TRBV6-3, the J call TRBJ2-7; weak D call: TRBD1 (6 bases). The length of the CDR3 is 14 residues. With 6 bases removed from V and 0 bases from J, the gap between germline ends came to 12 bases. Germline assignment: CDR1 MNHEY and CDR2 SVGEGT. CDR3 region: CASSHGGRSYEQYF. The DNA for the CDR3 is TGTGCCAGCAGCCATGGGGGCCGCTCCTACGAGCAGTACTTC.

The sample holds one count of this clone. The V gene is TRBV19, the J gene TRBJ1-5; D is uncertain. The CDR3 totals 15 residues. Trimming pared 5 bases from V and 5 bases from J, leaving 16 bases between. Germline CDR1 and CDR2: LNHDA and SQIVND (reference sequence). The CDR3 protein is CASSLRHGGYQPQHF. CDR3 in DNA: TGTGCCAGTAGTTTAAGACACGGTGGTTATCAGCCCCAGCATTTT.

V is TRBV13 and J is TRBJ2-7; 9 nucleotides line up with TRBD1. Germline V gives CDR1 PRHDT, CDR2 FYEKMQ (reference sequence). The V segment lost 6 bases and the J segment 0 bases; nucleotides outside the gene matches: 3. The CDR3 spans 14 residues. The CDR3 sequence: CASSPGQGSYEQYF. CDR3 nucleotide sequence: TGTGCCAGCAGTCCGGGACAGGGCTCCTACGAGCAGTACTTC. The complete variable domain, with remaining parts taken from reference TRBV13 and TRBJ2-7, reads AAGVIQSPRHLIKEKRETATLKCYPIPRHDTVYWYQQGPGQDPQFLISFYEKMQSDKGSIPDRFSAQQFSDYHSELNMSSLELGDSALYFCASSPGQGSYEQYFGPGTRLTVT.

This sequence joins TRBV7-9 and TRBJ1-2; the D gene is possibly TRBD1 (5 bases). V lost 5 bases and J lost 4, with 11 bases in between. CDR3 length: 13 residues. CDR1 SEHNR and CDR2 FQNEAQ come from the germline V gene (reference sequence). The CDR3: CASSPGLFYGYTF. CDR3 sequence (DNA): TGTGCCAGCAGCCCGGGACTGTTCTATGGCTACACCTTC.

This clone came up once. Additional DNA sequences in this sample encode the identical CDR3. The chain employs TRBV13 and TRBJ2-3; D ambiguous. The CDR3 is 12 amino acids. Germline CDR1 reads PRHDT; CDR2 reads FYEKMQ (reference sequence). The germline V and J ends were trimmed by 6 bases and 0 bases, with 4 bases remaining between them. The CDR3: CASSRSTDTQYF. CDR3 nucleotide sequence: TGTGCCAGCAGTCGGAGCACAGATACGCAGTATTTT.

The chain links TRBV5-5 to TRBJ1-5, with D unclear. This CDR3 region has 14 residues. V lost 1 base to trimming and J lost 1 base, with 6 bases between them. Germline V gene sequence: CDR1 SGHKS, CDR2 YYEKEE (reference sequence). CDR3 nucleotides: TGTGCCAGCAGCTTGTTGGGCAGCAATCAGCCCCAGCATTTT. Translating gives CASSLLGSNQPQHF.

The DNA for the CDR3 is TGCGCCAGCCAAGGACAGCTGGACACTGAAGCTTTCTTT. Protein sequence: CASQGQLDTEAFF. The chain links TRBV5-1 to TRBJ1-1, with D tentatively TRBD1 (6 bases). CDR1 and CDR2 (germline): SGHRS, YFSETQ. This CDR3 contains 13 residues. The ends were cut back, 7 bases at V and 3 bases at J, with 13 bases in the middle.

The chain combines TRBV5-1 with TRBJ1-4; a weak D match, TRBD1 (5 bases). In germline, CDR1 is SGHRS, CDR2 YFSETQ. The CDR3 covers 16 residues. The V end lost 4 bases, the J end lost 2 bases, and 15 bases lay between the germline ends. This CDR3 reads CASSTGTGGTNEKLFF. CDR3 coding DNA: TGCGCCAGCAGCACCGGGACGGGAGGGACTAATGAAAAACTGTTTTTT.

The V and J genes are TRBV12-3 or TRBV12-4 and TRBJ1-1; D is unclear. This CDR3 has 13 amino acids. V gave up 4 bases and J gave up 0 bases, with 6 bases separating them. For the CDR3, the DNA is TGTGCCAGCAGTTCAGCCTTGAACACTGAAGCTTTCTTT. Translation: CASSSALNTEAFF.

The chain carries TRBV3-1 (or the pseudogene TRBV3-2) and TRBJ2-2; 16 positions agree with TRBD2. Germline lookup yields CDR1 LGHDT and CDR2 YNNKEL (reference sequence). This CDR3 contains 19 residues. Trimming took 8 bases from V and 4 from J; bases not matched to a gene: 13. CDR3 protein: CASSTPGLAGGPGTGELFF. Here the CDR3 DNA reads TGTGCCAGCTCCACCCCGGGACTAGCGGGGGGGCCGGGCACCGGGGAGCTGTTTTTT.

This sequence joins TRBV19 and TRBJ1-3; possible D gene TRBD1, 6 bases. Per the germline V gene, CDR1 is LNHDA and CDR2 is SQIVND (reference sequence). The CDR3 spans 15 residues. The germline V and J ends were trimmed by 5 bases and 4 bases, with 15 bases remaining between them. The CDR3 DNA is TGTGCCAGTAGTTTCCCTCAGGGGACCGGAAACACCATATATTTT. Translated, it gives CASSFPQGTGNTIYF.

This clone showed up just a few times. The CDR3 protein is CASSARDWGSPLHF. CDR3 DNA sequence: TGTGCCAGCAGCGCTCGGGACTGGGGTTCACCCCTCCACTTT. V usage is TRBV9 and J usage is TRBJ1-6, with D perhaps TRBD1 (5 bases). The CDR3 runs to 14 residues. V was cut by 3 bases and J by 9 bases, with 13 bases left in between. Germline loops: CDR1 SGDLS, CDR2 YYNGEE.

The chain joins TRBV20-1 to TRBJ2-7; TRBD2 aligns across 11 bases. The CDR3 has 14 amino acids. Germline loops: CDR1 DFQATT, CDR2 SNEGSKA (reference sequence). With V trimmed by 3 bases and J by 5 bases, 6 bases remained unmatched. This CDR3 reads CSASSSGGPHEQYF. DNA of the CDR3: TGCAGTGCTAGTTCTAGCGGGGGGCCCCACGAGCAGTACTTC.

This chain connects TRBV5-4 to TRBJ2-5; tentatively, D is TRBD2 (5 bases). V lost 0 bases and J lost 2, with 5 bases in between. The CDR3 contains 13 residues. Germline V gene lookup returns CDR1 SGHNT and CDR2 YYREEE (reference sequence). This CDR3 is CASSLGLQETQYF. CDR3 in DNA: TGTGCCAGCAGCTTGGGACTACAAGAGACCCAGTACTTC. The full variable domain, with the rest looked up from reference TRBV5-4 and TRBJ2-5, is ETGVTQSPTHLIKTRGQQVTLRCSSQSGHNTVSWYQQALGQGPQFIFQYYREEENGRGNFPPRFSGLQFPNYSSELNVNALELDDSALYLCASSLGLQETQYFGPGTRLLVL.

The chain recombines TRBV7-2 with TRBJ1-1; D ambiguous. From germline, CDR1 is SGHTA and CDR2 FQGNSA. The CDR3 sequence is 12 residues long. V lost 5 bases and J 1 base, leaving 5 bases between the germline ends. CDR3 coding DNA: TGTGCCAGCAGCCCCCGGAACACTGAAGCTTTCTTT. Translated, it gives CASSPRNTEAFF.

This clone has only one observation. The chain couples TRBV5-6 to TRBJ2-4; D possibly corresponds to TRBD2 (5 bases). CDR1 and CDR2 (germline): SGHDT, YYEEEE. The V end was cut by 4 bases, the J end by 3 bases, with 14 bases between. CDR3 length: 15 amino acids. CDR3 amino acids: CASSRSGKGKNIQYF. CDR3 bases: TGTGCCAGCAGCAGATCCGGGAAGGGCAAAAACATTCAGTACTTC.

CDR3 in amino acids: CASSIAGGETEAFF. The CDR3 DNA follows: TGTGCCAGTAGTATCGCAGGAGGAGAGACTGAAGCTTTCTTT. This chain uses TRBV19 with TRBJ1-1; D is unclear. Germline V gene data show CDR1 as LNHDA and CDR2 as SQIVND (reference sequence). The CDR3 loop spans 14 amino acids. V lost 3 bases to trimming and J lost 5 bases, with 13 bases between them.

The CDR3 loop reads CASSEARQGYGEQYF. The CDR3 DNA sequence: TGTGCCAGCAGTGAAGCGCGGCAGGGGTATGGCGAGCAGTACTTC. This sequence joins TRBV6-1 and TRBJ2-7; TRBD1 might be the D (6 bases). In germline, CDR1 is MNHNS, CDR2 SASEGT. CDR3 length equals 15 residues. V was shortened by 0 bases and J by 6 bases, with 15 bases between the two germline ends.

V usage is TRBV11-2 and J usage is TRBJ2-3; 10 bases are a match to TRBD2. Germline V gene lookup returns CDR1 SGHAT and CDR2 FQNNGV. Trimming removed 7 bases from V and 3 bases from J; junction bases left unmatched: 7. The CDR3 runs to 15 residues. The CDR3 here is CASTLGLAHTDTQYF. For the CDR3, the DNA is TGTGCCAGCACCCTGGGACTAGCGCATACAGATACGCAGTATTTT.

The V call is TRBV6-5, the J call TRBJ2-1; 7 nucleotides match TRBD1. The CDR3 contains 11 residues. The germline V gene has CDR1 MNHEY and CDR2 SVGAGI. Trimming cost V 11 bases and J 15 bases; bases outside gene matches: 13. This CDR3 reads CAAWRQGEGFF. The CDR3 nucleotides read TGTGCCGCCTGGAGACAGGGCGAGGGGTTCTTC.

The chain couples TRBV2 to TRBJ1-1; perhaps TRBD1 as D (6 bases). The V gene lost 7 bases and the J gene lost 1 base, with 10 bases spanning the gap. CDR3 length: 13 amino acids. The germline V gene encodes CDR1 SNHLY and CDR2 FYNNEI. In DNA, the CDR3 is TGTGCCAGCAAAACAGGGACGAACACTGAAGCTTTCTTT. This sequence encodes CASKTGTNTEAFF.

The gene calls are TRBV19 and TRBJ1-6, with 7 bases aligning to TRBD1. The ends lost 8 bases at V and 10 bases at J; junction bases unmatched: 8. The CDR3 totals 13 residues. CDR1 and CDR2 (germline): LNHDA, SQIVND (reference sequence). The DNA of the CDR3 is TGTGCCAGTGGCGACAGGGAACGATCACCCCTCCACTTT. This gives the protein CASGDRERSPLHF.

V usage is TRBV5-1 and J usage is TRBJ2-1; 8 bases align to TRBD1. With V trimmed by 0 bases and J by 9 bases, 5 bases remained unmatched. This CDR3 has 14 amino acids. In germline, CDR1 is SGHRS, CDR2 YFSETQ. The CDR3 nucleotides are TGCGCCAGCAGCTTGGGACAGGGGATAGGTGAGCAGTTCTTC. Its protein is CASSLGQGIGEQFF. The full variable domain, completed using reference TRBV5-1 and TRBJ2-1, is KAGVTQTPRYLIKTRGQQVTLSCSPISGHRSVSWYQQTPGQGLQFLFEYFSETQRNKGNFPGRFSGRQFSNSRSEMNVSTLELGDSALYLCASSLGQGIGEQFFGPGTRLTVL.